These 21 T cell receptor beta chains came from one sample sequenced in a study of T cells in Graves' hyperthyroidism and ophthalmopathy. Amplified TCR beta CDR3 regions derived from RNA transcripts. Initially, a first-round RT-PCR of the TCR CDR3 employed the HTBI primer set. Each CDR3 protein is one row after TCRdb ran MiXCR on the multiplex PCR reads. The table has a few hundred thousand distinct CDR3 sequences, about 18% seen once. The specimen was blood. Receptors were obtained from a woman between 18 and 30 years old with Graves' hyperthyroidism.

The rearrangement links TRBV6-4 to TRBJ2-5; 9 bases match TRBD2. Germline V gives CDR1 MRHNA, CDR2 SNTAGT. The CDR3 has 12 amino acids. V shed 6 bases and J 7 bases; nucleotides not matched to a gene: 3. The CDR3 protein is CASRLSGGTQYF. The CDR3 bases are TGTGCCAGCAGGCTTAGCGGGGGGACCCAGTACTTC.

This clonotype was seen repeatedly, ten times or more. CDR3: CASRRGAAFGETQYF. For the CDR3, the DNA is TGTGCCAGCAGGAGGGGAGCGGCTTTCGGGGAGACCCAGTACTTC. The chain uses TRBV6-5 and TRBJ2-5; the D call may be TRBD1 or TRBD2 (5 bases each). Trimming cost V 6 bases and J 5 bases, with 19 bases left between them. The CDR3 is 15 amino acids. Per the germline V gene, CDR1 is MNHEY and CDR2 is SVGAGI.

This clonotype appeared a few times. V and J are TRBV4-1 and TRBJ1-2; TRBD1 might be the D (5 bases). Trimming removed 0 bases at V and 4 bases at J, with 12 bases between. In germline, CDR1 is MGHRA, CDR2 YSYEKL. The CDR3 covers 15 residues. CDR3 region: CASSQDQVGLYGYTF. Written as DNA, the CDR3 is TGCGCCAGCAGCCAAGATCAAGTGGGGCTCTATGGCTACACCTTC.

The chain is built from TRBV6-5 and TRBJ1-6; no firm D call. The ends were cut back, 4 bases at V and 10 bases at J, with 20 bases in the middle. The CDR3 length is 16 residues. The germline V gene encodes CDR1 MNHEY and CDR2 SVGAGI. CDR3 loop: CASSSALGARLSPLHF. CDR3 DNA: TGTGCCAGCAGTTCCGCCTTGGGAGCGAGACTCTCACCCCTCCACTTT.

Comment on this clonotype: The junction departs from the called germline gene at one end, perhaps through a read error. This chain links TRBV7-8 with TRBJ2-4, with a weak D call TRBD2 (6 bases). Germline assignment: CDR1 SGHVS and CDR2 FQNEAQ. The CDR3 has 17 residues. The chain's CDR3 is CASSRGKSLQATNIQYF. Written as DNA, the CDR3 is TGTGCCAGCAGCCGGGGGAAGAGTCTTCAAGCCACAAACATTCAGTACTTC.

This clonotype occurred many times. This CDR3 is CASSLYKGGTGMNTEAFF. The CDR3 DNA is TGCGCCAGCAGCTTGTATAAGGGTGGGACAGGTATGAACACTGAAGCTTTCTTT. This chain joins TRBV5-1 and TRBJ1-1, with 8 bases lining up with TRBD1. Germline V lookup: CDR1 SGHRS, CDR2 YFSETQ. J lost 0 bases, V lost 1 base, and 11 bases had no gene match. This CDR3 has 18 amino acids.

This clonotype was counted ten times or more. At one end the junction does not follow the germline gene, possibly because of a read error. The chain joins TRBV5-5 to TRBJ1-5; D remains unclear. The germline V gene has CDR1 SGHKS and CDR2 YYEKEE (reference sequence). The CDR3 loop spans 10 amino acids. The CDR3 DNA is TGCAAATTAGCCAATCAGCCCCAGCATTTT. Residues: CKLANQPQHF.

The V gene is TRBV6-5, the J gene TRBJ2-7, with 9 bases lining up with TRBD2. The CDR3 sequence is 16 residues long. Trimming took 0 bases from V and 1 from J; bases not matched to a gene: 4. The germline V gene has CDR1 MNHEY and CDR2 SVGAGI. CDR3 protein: CASSYSPSGASYEQYF. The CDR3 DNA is TGTGCCAGCAGTTACTCCCCTAGCGGGGCGTCCTACGAGCAGTACTTC.

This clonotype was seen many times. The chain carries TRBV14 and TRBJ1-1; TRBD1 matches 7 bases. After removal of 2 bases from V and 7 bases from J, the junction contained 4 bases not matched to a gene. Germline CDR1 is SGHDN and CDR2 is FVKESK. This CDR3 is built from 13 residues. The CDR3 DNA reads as TGTGCCAGCAGCCAAAATCAGGGGGTTGAAGCTTTCTTT. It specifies CASSQNQGVEAFF.

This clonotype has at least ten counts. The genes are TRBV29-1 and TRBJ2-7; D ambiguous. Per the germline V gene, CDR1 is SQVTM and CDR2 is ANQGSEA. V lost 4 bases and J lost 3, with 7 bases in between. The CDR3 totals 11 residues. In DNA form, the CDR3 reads TGCAGCGTTGTGAAGGGCTACGAGCAGTACTTC. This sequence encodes CSVVKGYEQYF.

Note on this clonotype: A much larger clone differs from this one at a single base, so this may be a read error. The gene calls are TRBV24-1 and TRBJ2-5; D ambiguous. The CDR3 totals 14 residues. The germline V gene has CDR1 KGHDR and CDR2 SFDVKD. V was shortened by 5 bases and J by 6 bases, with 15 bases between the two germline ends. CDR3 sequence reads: CATSALDSAKTQYF. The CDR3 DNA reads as TGTGCCACCAGTGCACTGGATTCTGCCAAGACCCAGTACTTC.

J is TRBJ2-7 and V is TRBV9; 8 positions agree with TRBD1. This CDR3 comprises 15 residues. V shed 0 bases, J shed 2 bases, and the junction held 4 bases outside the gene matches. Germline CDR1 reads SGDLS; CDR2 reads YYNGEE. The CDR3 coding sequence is TGTGCCAGCAGCGTAGTGGGGACAGGAACCTACGAGCAGTACTTC. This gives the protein CASSVVGTGTYEQYF.

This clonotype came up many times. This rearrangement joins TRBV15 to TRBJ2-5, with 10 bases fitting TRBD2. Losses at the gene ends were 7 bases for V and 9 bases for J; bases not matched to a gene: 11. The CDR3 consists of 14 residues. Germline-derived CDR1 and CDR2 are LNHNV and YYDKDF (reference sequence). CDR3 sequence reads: CATTPGLAPGAQYF. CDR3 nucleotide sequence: TGTGCCACCACCCCGGGACTAGCGCCCGGGGCCCAGTACTTC. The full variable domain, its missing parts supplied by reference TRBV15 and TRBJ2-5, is DAMVIQNPRYQVTQFGKPVTLSCSQTLNHNVMYWYQQKSSQAPKLLFHYYDKDFNNEADTPDNFQSRRPNTSFCFLDIRSPGLGDTAMYLCATTPGLAPGAQYFGPGTRLLVL.

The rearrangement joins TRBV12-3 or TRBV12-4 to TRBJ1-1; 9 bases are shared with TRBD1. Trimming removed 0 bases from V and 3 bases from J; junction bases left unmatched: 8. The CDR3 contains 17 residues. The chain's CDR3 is CASSLAPGQGVDTEAFF. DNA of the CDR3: TGTGCCAGCAGTTTAGCTCCGGGACAGGGTGTGGACACTGAAGCTTTCTTT.

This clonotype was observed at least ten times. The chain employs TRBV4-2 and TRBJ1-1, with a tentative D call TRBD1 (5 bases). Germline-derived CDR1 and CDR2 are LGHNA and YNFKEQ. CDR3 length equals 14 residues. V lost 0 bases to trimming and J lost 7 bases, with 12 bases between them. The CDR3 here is CASSQESFGGEAFF. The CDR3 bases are TGTGCCAGCAGCCAAGAATCCTTTGGGGGTGAAGCTTTCTTT.

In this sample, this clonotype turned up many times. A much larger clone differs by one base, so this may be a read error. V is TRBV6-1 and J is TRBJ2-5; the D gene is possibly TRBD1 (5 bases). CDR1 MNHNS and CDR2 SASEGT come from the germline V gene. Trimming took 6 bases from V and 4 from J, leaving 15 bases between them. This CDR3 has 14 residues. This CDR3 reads CASSHNRTRETQYF. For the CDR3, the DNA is TGTGCCAGCAGCCACAACAGGACACGAGAGACCCAGTACTTC.

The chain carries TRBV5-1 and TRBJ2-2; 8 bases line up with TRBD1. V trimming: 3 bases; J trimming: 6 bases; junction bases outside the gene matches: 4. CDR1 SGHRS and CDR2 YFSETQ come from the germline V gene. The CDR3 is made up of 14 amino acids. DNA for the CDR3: TGCGCCAGCAGCTCAGGGGGCCGTCCCGGGGAGCTGTTTTTT. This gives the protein CASSSGGRPGELFF.

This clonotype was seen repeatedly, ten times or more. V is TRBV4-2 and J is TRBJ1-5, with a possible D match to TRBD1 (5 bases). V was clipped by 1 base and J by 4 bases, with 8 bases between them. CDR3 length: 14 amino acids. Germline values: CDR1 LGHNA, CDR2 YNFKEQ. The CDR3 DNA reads TGTGCCAGCAGCCAAGGCGACAGTAATCAGCCCCAGCATTTT. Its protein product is CASSQGDSNQPQHF.

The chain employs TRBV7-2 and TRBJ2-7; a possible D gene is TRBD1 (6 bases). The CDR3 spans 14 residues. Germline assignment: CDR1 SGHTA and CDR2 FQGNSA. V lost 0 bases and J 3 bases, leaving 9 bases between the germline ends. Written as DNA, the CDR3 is TGTGCCAGCAGCTTAGCTCTCAGGGGCTACGAGCAGTACTTC. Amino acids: CASSLALRGYEQYF.

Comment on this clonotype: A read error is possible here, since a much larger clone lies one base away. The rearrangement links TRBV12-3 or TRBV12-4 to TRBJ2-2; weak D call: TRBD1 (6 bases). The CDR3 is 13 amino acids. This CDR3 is CASSQQGNGELLF. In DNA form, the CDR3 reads TGTGCCAGCAGCCAACAGGGTAACGGGGAGCTGTTGTTT.

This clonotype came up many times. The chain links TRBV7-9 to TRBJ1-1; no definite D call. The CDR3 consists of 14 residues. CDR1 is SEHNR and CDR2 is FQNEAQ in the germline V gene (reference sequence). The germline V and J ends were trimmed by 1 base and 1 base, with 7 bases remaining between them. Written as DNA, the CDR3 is TGTGCCAGCAGCTTAGTTCAGTGGAACACTGAAGCTTTCTTT. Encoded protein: CASSLVQWNTEAFF. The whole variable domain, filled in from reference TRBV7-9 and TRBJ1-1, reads DTGVSQNPRHKITKRGQNVTFRCDPISEHNRLYWYRQTLGQGPEFLTYFQNEAQLEKSRLLSDRFSAERPKGSFSTLEIQRTEQGDSAMYLCASSLVQWNTEAFFGQGTRLTVV.